This T cell receptor (beta chain) was sequenced during a study of control samples from healthy donors and cancer patients. The CDR3 is made up of 13 amino acids. Germline assignment: CDR1 MDHEN and CDR2 SYDVKM. The germline V and J ends were trimmed by 5 bases and 3 bases, with 10 bases remaining between them. The data were produced by immunoSEQ multiplex PCR, yet TCRdb's version contains in-frame clones alone and is incomplete. The sample holds roughly 170,000 clones, around 92% seen once. The clonotype originates from a woman aged 40 to 55 in good health. Sequencing was done on a sample of blood. The V call is TRBV28, the J call TRBJ1-2; D unresolved. CDR3 sequence: CASSRTGDYGYTF. In DNA, the CDR3 is TGTGCCAGCAGTCGGACTGGCGACTATGGCTACACCTTC.